This TCR beta chain was profiled in a study of shared clonotypes between healthy human individuals. Measured with immunoSEQ multiplex PCR; TCRdb has only the in-frame clones, and not every one. The sample has around 1.1 million clones; around three quarters are singletons. Trimming removed 6 bases at V and 7 bases at J, with 13 bases between. The germline V gene has CDR1 MNHNS and CDR2 SASEGT. CDR3 length equals 13 residues. Sequencing input: memory CD4+ T cells from PBMCs. Noted subset: CD45RA-negative fraction. V gene TRBV6-1 combines with J gene TRBJ1-5; D might be TRBD1 (5 bases). The clonotype comes from a man aged 18-30 years in good health. Some clones in this sample may be carry-over from other donors' samples. CDR3 in DNA: TGTGCCAGCAGCTGGGGGTTGGAACAGCCCCAGCATTTT. It codes for CASSWGLEQPQHF.